This record concerns one T cell receptor (beta chain) sequence. Antigen specificity is unknown. These data come from a study of cytomegalovirus exposure and HLA in healthy donors. Whole-study findings and limits: Reports state that TCR beta sequences accurately predicted most subjects' HLA-A and HLA-B alleles. Sequencing probably produced one cluster of sequence variants that were highly shared. In the analysis, some V segments, TRBV6-2 and TRBV6-3 included, were excluded as indistinguishable. CMV serostatus was the only immune exposure information that was available.

The CDR3 has 14 amino acids. The PCR made use of 60 Vbeta and 13 Jbeta primers. Generated by immunoSEQ multiplex PCR, the TCRdb table keeps only in-frame clones and is missing some. The data hold 100,000 to 150,000 clones, with about 80% observed a single time. The sample was PBMCs. This sequence was found in a boy between 2 and 10 years old in good health and CMV-seronegative. The chain couples TRBV21-1 to TRBJ1-2. TRBV21-1 is a recognized pseudogene. CDR3 protein: CASSRGVRGYGYTF. The CDR3, as DNA: TGTGCCAGCAGCAGGGGGGTCCGGGGTTATGGCTACACCTTC.